This T cell receptor beta chain originates from a study of blood T cell repertoires in COVID-19. Study information: The United States, Italy and Spain were the sources of the acute and convalescent COVID-19 samples. The analysed material was cDNA or gDNA that came from T cells, B-cell-depleted T cells, or PBMCs.

The sample holds a few counts of this clone. Using immunoSEQ multiplex PCR, the repertoire was profiled, and TCRdb retains in-frame clones only, with some absent. The sample includes 380,000 or so clones, roughly 90% of them seen just once. V dropped 3 bases and J dropped 0 bases, with 8 bases sitting between them. The germline V gene has CDR1 LGHDT and CDR2 YNNKEL (reference sequence). The CDR3 sequence is 14 residues long. The chain joins TRBV3-1 (or the pseudogene TRBV3-2) to TRBJ1-1; D ambiguous. The sample was PBMCs or T cells enriched from blood (not recorded which). This clonotype was obtained from a woman between 35 and 50 years old with acute COVID-19. DNA of the CDR3: TGTGCCAGCAGCCAGAGGGAGGTGAACACTGAAGCTTTCTTT. Translated, it gives CASSQREVNTEAFF.